These 9 T cell receptor beta chains originate from one sample sequenced in a study of cytomegalovirus exposure and HLA in healthy donors. Researchers ran the PCR with 60 Vbeta and 13 Jbeta primers. Only in-frame clones appear in the TCRdb table, and some are missing; sequencing was by immunoSEQ multiplex PCR. The sample holds more than 35,000 clones. Sequenced input: PBMCs. The receptors shown here come from a man aged 25 to 45 in good health and CMV-seronegative.

The chain uses TRBV7-9 and TRBJ1-6, with D possibly matching TRBD1 (5 bases). The CDR3 is 13 amino acids. The V gene lost 3 bases and the J gene lost 7 bases, with 7 bases spanning the gap. Germline V gene sequence: CDR1 SEHNR, CDR2 FQNEAQ (reference sequence). The chain's CDR3 is CASSLEGNSPLHF. DNA for the CDR3: TGTGCCAGCAGCTTGGAGGGGAATTCACCCCTCCACTTT.

The genes are TRBV5-1 and TRBJ2-7; 13 bases match TRBD2. Per germline, CDR1 SGHRS and CDR2 YFSETQ. V lost 3 bases, J lost 0 bases, and 3 bases stayed unmatched. The CDR3 has 16 amino acids. CDR3 sequence (DNA): TGCGCCAGCAGCTCGGGACTAGCGGGACCCTCCTACGAGCAGTACTTC. It translates to CASSSGLAGPSYEQYF.

The chain joins TRBV15 to TRBJ1-5; D gene uncertain. The V and J ends lost 4 bases and 7 bases respectively, with 14 bases between them. The CDR3 has 14 residues. CDR1 is LNHNV, CDR2 YYDKDF, per germline (reference sequence). The CDR3 is CATSTAGGRQPQHF. CDR3 coding DNA: TGTGCCACCAGCACCGCAGGTGGCCGACAGCCCCAGCATTTT.

The V and J genes are TRBV29-1 and TRBJ1-1, with 7 positions matching TRBD1. This CDR3 comprises 13 residues. CDR1 is SQVTM, CDR2 ANQGSEA, per germline. V shed 7 bases and J 4 bases; nucleotides not matched to a gene: 9. CDR3 DNA: TGCAGCGGGGCCTGGGCAGGGGGCACTGAAGCTTTCTTT. The encoded protein is CSGAWAGGTEAFF. The full variable domain, its missing parts supplied by reference TRBV29-1 and TRBJ1-1, is SAVISQKPSRDICQRGTSLTIQCQVDSQVTMMFWYRQQPGQSLTLIATANQGSEATYESGFVIDKFPISRPNLTFSTLTVSNMSPEDSSIYLCSGAWAGGTEAFFGQGTRLTVV.

The rearrangement joins TRBV5-1 to TRBJ1-1, with 7 bases identical to TRBD1. The CDR3 loop spans 15 amino acids. CDR1 is SGHRS, CDR2 YFSETQ, per germline. V dropped 4 bases and J dropped 1; count of bases not matched to a gene: 7. The CDR3 sequence is CASSARQGTNTEAFF. CDR3 nucleotide sequence: TGCGCCAGCAGCGCTCGACAGGGAACGAACACTGAAGCTTTCTTT.

This chain uses TRBV13 with TRBJ1-3; 10 bases match TRBD1. The CDR3 spans 15 residues. Germline V gene sequence: CDR1 PRHDT, CDR2 FYEKMQ (reference sequence). V was clipped by 5 bases and J by 2 bases; unmatched bases: 3. The CDR3 loop is CASSPGQGAGNTIYF. In DNA form, the CDR3 reads TGTGCCAGCAGCCCTGGACAGGGGGCTGGAAACACCATATATTTT.

The V gene is TRBV6-1, the J gene TRBJ2-2; TRBD1 matches at 8 bases. Germline lookup yields CDR1 MNHNS and CDR2 SASEGT. With 8 bases clipped from V and 6 bases from J, the junction kept 8 bases outside the gene matches. CDR3 size: 14 residues. CDR3 in DNA: TGTGCCAGCCCAGGACAGGGTGGTCCCGGGGAGCTGTTTTTT. Amino acid sequence: CASPGQGGPGELFF.

The chain combines TRBV30 with TRBJ2-5; D ambiguous. The germline V gene has CDR1 GTSNPN and CDR2 SVGIG (reference sequence). V was cut by 2 bases and J by 5 bases, with 6 bases left in between. The CDR3 spans 11 residues. Here the CDR3 reads CAWSSLETQYF. DNA for the CDR3: TGTGCCTGGAGTAGCCTCGAGACCCAGTACTTC.

The chain uses TRBV4-3 and TRBJ2-5, with unresolved D. The CDR3 contains 13 residues. With 2 bases removed from V and 5 bases from J, the gap between germline ends came to 9 bases. Germline V CDR1 and CDR2: LGHNA, YSLEER. Here the CDR3 DNA reads TGCGCCAGCAGCCAATCGGTCGGGGAGACCCAGTACTTC. Protein sequence: CASSQSVGETQYF.